This TCR beta chain was sequenced for a study of T cells in Graves' hyperthyroidism and ophthalmopathy. Exclusion followed for patients with uncontrolled infection, other autoimmune disease, pregnancy or lactation. TCR beta CDR3 sequences were amplified from RNA transcripts. HTBI primers were employed in a first-round RT-PCR of the TCR CDR3. TCRdb re-derived calls from the multiplex PCR reads in MiXCR, one entry per CDR3 protein. The table shows some 760,000 distinct CDR3 sequences, with 12% to 15% occurring only once. This CDR3 comprises 13 residues. V shed 7 bases and J shed 6 bases, with 18 bases lying between them. Germline V gene lookup returns CDR1 SQVTM and CDR2 ANQGSEA.

This TCR was recovered from a woman between 18 and 30 years old with Graves' hyperthyroidism. The rearrangement links TRBV29-1 to TRBJ1-1, with D tentatively TRBD1 (5 bases). Sequenced material: blood. CDR3 DNA sequence: TGCAGCGCCGCGGGCGGCGGGGCGCCTGAAGCTTTCTTT. Translated, it gives CSAAGGGAPEAFF. The full variable domain, its missing parts supplied by reference TRBV29-1 and TRBJ1-1, is SAVISQKPSRDICQRGTSLTIQCQVDSQVTMMFWYRQQPGQSLTLIATANQGSEATYESGFVIDKFPISRPNLTFSTLTVSNMSPEDSSIYLCSAAGGGAPEAFFGQGTRLTVV.